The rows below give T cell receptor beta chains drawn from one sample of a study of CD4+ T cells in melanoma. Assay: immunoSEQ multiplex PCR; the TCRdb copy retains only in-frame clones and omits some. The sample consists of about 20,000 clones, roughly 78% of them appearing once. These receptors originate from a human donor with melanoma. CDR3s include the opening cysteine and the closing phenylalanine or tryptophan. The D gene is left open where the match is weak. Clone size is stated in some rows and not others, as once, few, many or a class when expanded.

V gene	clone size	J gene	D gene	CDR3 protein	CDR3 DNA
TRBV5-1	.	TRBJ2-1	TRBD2	CASSLIAGDYNEQFF	TGCGCCAGCAGCTTAATAGCGGGGGACTACAATGAGCAGTTCTTC
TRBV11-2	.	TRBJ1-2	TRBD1	CASSFTGGDYGYTF	TGTGCCAGCAGCTTTACAGGGGGTGACTATGGCTACACCTTC
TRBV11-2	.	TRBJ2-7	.	CASSPFGEQYF	TGTGCCAGCAGCCCCTTCGGGGAGCAGTACTTC
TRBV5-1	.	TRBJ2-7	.	CASSLASRSYEQYF	TGCGCCAGCAGCTTGGCCTCACGTTCCTACGAGCAGTACTTC
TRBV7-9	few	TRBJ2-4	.	CASSLEGGALRF	TGTGCCAGCAGCTTAGAGGGTGGTGCCCTGCGGTTC
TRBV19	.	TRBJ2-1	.	CASSPLGKVYNEQFF	TGTGCCAGTAGTCCCCTAGGGAAAGTCTACAATGAGCAGTTCTTC
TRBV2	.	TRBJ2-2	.	CASNRQGLDTGELFF	TGTGCCAGCAACAGACAGGGACTCGACACCGGGGAGCTGTTTTTT
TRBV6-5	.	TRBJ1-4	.	CASSYQGGFREKLFF	TGTGCCAGCAGTTACCAGGGAGGGTTTCGTGAAAAACTGTTTTTT
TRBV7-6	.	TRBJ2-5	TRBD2	CASSWGKAGGPQETQYF	TGTGCCAGCAGTTGGGGGAAAGCGGGGGGACCCCAAGAGACCCAGTACTTC
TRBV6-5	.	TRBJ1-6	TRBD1	CASSGTGGGSPLHF	TGTGCCAGCAGCGGGACAGGGGGCGGCTCACCCCTCCACTTT
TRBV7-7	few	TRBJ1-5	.	CASSLARGLSWGNQPQHF	TGTGCCAGCAGCTTGGCCCGAGGACTTTCCTGGGGCAATCAGCCCCAGCATTTT
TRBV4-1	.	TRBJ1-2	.	CASSPQSHRENYGYTF	TGCGCCAGCAGCCCCCAATCGCACAGGGAAAACTATGGCTACACCTTC
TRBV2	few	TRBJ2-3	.	CASAGQPGTDTQYF	TGTGCCAGCGCTGGACAACCCGGCACAGATACGCAGTATTTT
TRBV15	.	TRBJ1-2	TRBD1	CATSRGGDRGSYTF	TGTGCCACCAGCAGAGGGGGCGACAGGGGAAGTTACACCTTC
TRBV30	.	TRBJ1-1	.	CAWRRGLGSEAFF	TGTGCCTGGAGGCGGGGCCTTGGGTCGGAAGCTTTCTTT
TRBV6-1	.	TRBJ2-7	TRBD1	CASTRDRSSLGQYF	TGTGCCAGCACGCGGGACAGGAGTTCTTTAGGGCAGTACTTC
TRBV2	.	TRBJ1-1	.	CASSRQTNTEAFF	TGTGCCAGTAGCCGACAGACGAACACTGAAGCTTTCTTT
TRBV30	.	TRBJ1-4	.	CAWSTVSNEKLFF	TGTGCCTGGAGCACTGTGAGCAATGAAAAACTGTTTTTT
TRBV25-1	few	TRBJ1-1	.	CASSLQSIEAFF	TGTGCCAGCAGTTTACAGTCGATCGAAGCTTTCTTT
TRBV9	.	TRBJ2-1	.	CASSVGLVSYNEQFF	TGTGCCAGCAGCGTAGGGCTAGTATCCTACAATGAGCAGTTCTTC
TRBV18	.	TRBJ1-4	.	CASSPQRGGTNEKLFF	TGTGCCAGCTCACCTCAACGGGGGGGAACTAATGAAAAACTGTTTTTT
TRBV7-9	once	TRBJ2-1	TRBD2	CASSFGAGGQNEQFF	TGTGCCAGCAGCTTCGGAGCGGGGGGGCAGAATGAGCAGTTCTTC
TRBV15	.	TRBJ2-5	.	CATSRTSPAFQETQYF	TGTGCCACCAGCAGAACTAGCCCGGCCTTCCAAGAGACCCAGTACTTC
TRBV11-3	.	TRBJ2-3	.	CASSLDRGTQYF	TGTGCCAGCAGCTTAGACCGGGGTACGCAGTATTTT
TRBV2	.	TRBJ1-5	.	CASSEERNQPQHF	TGTGCCAGTAGTGAGGAGAGAAATCAGCCCCAGCATTTT
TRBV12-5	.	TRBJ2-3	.	CASGLSWQGVIADTQYF	TGTGCTAGTGGTTTGTCGTGGCAGGGAGTCATCGCAGATACGCAGTATTTT
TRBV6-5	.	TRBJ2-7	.	CASKTGIIGEQYF	TGTGCCAGCAAGACAGGTATAATCGGCGAGCAGTACTTC